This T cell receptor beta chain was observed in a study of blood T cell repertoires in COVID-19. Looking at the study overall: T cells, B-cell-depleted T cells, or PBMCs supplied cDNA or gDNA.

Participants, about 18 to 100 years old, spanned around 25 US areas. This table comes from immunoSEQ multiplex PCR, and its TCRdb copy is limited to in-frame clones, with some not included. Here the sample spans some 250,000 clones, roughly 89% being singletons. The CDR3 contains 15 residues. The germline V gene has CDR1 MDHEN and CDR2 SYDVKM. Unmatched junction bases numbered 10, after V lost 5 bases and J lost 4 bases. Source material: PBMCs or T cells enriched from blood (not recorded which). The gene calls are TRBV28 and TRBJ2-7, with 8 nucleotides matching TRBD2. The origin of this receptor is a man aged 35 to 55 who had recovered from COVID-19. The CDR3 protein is CASSVRTAGDYEQYF. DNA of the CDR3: TGTGCCAGCAGTGTTAGAACAGCGGGAGATTACGAGCAGTACTTC.